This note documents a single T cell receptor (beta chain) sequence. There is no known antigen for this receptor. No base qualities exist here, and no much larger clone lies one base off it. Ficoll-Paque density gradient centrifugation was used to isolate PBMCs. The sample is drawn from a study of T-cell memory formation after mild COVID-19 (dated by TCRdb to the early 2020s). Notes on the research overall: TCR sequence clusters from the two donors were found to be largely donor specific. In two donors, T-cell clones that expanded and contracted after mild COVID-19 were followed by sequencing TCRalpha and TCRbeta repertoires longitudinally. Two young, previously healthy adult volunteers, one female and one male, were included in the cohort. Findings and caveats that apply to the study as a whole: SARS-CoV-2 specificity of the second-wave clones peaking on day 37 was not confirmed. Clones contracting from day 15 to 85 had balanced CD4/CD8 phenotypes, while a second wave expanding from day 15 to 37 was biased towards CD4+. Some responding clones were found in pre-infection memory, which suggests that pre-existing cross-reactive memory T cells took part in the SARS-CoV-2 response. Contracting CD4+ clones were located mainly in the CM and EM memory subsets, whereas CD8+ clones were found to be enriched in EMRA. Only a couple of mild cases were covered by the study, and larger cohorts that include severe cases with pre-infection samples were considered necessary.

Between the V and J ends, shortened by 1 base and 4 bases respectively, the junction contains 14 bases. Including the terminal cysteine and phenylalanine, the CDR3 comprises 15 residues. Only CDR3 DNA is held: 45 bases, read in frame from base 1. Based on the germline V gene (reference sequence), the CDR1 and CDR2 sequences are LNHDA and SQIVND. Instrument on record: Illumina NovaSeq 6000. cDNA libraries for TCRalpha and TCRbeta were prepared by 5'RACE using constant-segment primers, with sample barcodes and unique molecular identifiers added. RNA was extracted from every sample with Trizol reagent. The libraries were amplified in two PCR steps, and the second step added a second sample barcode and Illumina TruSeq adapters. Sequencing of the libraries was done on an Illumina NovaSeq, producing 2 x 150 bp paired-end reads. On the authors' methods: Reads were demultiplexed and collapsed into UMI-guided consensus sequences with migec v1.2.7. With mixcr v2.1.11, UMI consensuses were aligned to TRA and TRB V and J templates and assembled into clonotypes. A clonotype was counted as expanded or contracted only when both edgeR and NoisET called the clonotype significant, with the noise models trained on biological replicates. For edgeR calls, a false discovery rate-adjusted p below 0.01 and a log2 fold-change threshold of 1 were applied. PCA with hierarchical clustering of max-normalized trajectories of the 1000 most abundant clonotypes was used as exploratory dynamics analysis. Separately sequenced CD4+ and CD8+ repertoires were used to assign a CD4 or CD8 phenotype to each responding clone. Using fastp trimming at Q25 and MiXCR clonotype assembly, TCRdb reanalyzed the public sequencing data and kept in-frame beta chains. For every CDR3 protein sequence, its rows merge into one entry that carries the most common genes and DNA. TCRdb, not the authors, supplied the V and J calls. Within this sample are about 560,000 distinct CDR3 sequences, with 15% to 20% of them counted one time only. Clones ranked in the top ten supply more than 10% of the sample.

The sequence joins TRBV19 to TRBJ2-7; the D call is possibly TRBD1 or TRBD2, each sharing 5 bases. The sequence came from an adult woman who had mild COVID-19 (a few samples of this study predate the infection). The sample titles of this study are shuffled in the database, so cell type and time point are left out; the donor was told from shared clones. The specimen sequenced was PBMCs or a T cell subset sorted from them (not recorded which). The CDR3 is CASSIVGASAYEQYF. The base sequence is TGTGCCAGTAGTATAGTCGGGGCCTCCGCTTACGAGCAGTACTTC.